This is a list of T cell receptor beta chains from one sample in a study of cytomegalovirus exposure and HLA in healthy donors. Data came from immunoSEQ multiplex PCR; TCRdb stores just in-frame clones and leaves some out. The table includes 70,000 to 95,000 clones, roughly 75% detected once. The sample comprised PBMCs. The receptors come from a man in his forties or fifties in good health and CMV-seronegative. Both conserved end residues are part of each CDR3. A D gene is named only where the DNA matches it firmly. Expanded clones are given a class, and other clones once, few, many or no size at all.

size	V	J	D	CDR3	DNA
once	TRBV4-2	TRBJ2-3	TRBD1	CASSQGFTLTTGFTDTQYF	TGTGCCAGCAGCCAAGGATTTACACTAACGACAGGGTTCACAGATACGCAGTATTTT
-	TRBV2	TRBJ1-1	-	CASSGIRGNTEAFF	TGTGCCAGCAGCGGAATCAGGGGGAACACTGAAGCTTTCTTT
-	TRBV19	TRBJ1-1	TRBD1	CASDRVGSAAFF	TGTGCCAGTGACAGGGTCGGTAGTGCAGCTTTCTTT
-	TRBV2	TRBJ2-7	TRBD1	CASSRTGPGVEQYF	TGTGCCAGCAGCCGGACAGGGCCAGGGGTAGAGCAGTACTTC
-	TRBV7-3	TRBJ2-4	-	CASSLGDTGNIQYF	TGTGCCAGCAGCTTAGGGGACACGGGAAACATTCAGTACTTC
-	TRBV5-1	TRBJ1-1	-	CASSLGTANTEAFF	TGCGCCAGCAGCTTGGGGACAGCGAACACTGAAGCTTTCTTT
-	TRBV19	TRBJ1-3	-	CASSLYHRSGNTIYF	TGTGCCAGTAGTCTTTACCATCGGAGTGGAAACACCATATATTTT
-	TRBV5-1	TRBJ2-7	-	CASSWGGGSYEQYF	TGCGCCAGCAGCTGGGGGGGCGGGAGCTACGAGCAGTACTTC
-	TRBV15	TRBJ2-5	-	CATSREGGQETQYF	TGTGCCACCAGCAGAGAAGGGGGACAAGAGACCCAGTACTTC
-	TRBV4-2	TRBJ2-1	TRBD2	CASSQEVNLAGGADEQFF	TGTGCCAGCAGCCAAGAAGTAAATCTAGCGGGAGGGGCCGATGAGCAGTTCTTC
-	TRBV5-1	TRBJ2-1	TRBD2	CASSLVAGVDNEQFF	TGCGCCAGCAGCTTGGTAGCGGGAGTGGACAATGAGCAGTTCTTC
-	TRBV19	TRBJ1-3	TRBD1	CASSDLRQGPGNTIYF	TGTGCCAGTAGTGACCTCCGACAGGGACCTGGAAACACCATATATTTT
-	TRBV29-1	TRBJ1-1	TRBD1	CSVWRQGAGVNTEAFF	TGCAGCGTATGGAGACAGGGGGCGGGTGTGAACACTGAAGCTTTCTTT
-	TRBV4-1	TRBJ2-1	TRBD2	CASSQGLAGFYEQFF	TGCGCCAGCAGCCAAGGTCTAGCGGGATTTTATGAGCAGTTCTTC
few	TRBV28	TRBJ1-2	-	CAHPGRGNYGYTF	TGTGCCCACCCGGGGCGGGGGAACTATGGCTACACCTTC
-	TRBV11-2	TRBJ2-3	-	CASSLAGRSTDTQYF	TGTGCCAGCAGCTTAGCGGGAAGGAGCACAGATACGCAGTATTTT
-	TRBV7-8	TRBJ1-2	-	CASSSRMGSYGYTF	TGTGCCAGCAGCTCCCGCATGGGGAGCTATGGCTACACCTTC
-	TRBV28	TRBJ1-5	-	CASSYRALGASNQPQHF	TGTGCCAGCAGCTATCGCGCCTTAGGGGCGAGCAATCAGCCCCAGCATTTT
few	TRBV28	TRBJ1-1	TRBD1	CASSPPGQGNTEAFF	TGTGCCAGCAGTCCACCGGGACAGGGGAACACTGAAGCTTTCTTT
-	TRBV9	TRBJ1-6	TRBD1	CASSVSGQGGNSPLHF	TGTGCCAGCAGCGTATCGGGACAGGGTGGCAATTCACCCCTCCACTTT
-	TRBV7-9	TRBJ2-7	TRBD1	CASSFTGGSYEQYF	TGTGCCAGCAGCTTTACAGGGGGCAGCTACGAGCAGTACTTC
-	TRBV15	TRBJ2-3	-	CATSRDLGGKQYF	TGTGCCACCAGCAGAGATCTCGGCGGGAAACAGTATTTT
few	TRBV6-6	TRBJ2-1	TRBD2	CASSHGAGGSEQFF	TGTGCCAGCAGCCACGGGGCGGGGGGAAGTGAGCAGTTCTTC
-	TRBV19	TRBJ1-4	-	CASSQDVNEKLFF	TGTGCCAGTAGTCAGGATGTTAATGAAAAACTGTTTTTT
-	TRBV19	TRBJ2-5	-	CAALTQYF	TGTGCCGCACTAACCCAGTACTTC
-	TRBV27	TRBJ1-2	TRBD1	CASSSYRGREKGYTF	TGTGCCAGCAGTTCCTACAGGGGCCGCGAAAAAGGCTACACCTTC
-	TRBV19	TRBJ1-5	TRBD1	CASSMRPGQEILSNQPQHF	TGTGCCAGTAGTATGCGTCCGGGACAGGAGATTTTGAGCAATCAGCCCCAGCATTTT
few	TRBV18	TRBJ2-6	-	CASSPPERGANVLTF	TGTGCCAGCTCACCACCGGAGCGTGGGGCCAACGTCCTGACTTTC
once	TRBV19	TRBJ1-5	TRBD1	CASRAGTGGLAPQHF	TGTGCCAGTAGGGCCGGGACAGGGGGTTTAGCGCCCCAGCATTTT
-	TRBV28	TRBJ1-1	-	CASSRSGIVNTEAFF	TGTGCCAGCAGCCGATCGGGGATCGTGAACACTGAAGCTTTCTTT
-	TRBV27	TRBJ2-5	-	CASSLWEKETQYF	TGTGCCAGCAGTTTATGGGAGAAAGAGACCCAGTACTTC
once	TRBV28	TRBJ1-5	-	CASISAGGGSRQPQHF	TGTGCCAGCATCTCGGCTGGGGGGGGAAGTCGTCAGCCCCAGCATTTT
few	TRBV19	TRBJ2-2	-	CASSANPGASGELFF	TGTGCCAGTAGTGCCAATCCAGGGGCCAGCGGGGAGCTGTTTTTT
-	TRBV27	TRBJ1-2	TRBD1	CASSSIYQTGGHTF	TGTGCCAGCAGTTCCATATATCAGACAGGGGGCCATACCTTC
-	TRBV28	TRBJ1-4	-	CASTRGGGGPTNEKLFF	TGTGCCAGCACCCGTGGAGGCGGCGGCCCGACTAATGAAAAACTGTTTTTT
few	TRBV27	TRBJ1-6	-	CASSLRVLGGNSPLHF	TGTGCCAGCAGTCTCCGGGTCCTCGGGGGAAATTCACCCCTCCACTTT
-	TRBV11-2	TRBJ2-7	TRBD2	CASSLASGRAYEQYF	TGTGCCAGCAGCTTAGCTAGCGGGAGAGCCTACGAGCAGTACTTC
-	TRBV6-1	TRBJ2-7	-	CASSGSRYEQYF	TGTGCCAGCAGTGGGTCTAGATACGAGCAGTACTTC
-	TRBV6-1	TRBJ1-1	-	CASSEQGGTEAFF	TGTGCCAGCAGCGAACAGGGTGGTACTGAAGCTTTCTTT
-	TRBV10-3	TRBJ1-1	-	CAISEGAMNTEAFF	TGTGCCATCAGTGAGGGGGCCATGAACACTGAAGCTTTCTTT
few	TRBV14	TRBJ2-7	TRBD2	CASSQVAGYEQYF	TGTGCCAGCAGCCAAGTAGCGGGCTACGAGCAGTACTTC
-	TRBV6-5	TRBJ1-1	-	CASSYSTGNTEAFF	TGTGCCAGCAGTTACTCGACAGGGAACACTGAAGCTTTCTTT
-	TRBV7-8	TRBJ2-7	TRBD2	CASSPCWLAGVCEQYF	TGTGCCAGCAGCCCCTGTTGGCTAGCGGGAGTCTGCGAGCAGTACTTC
-	TRBV5-4	TRBJ2-5	-	CASSTGWGRETQYF	TGTGCCAGCAGCACCGGCTGGGGGCGGGAGACCCAGTACTTC
-	TRBV10-3	TRBJ2-7	-	CAISEDTLSYEQYF	TGTGCCATCAGTGAAGACACCCTCTCCTACGAGCAGTACTTC
-	TRBV28	TRBJ1-1	TRBD1	CASSLRQGYTEAFF	TGTGCCAGCAGTCTCAGACAGGGTTACACTGAAGCTTTCTTT
-	TRBV5-1	TRBJ1-2	TRBD1	CASSLGQGGQEFYGYTF	TGCGCCAGCAGCTTGGGTCAGGGGGGACAAGAATTCTATGGCTACACCTTC
-	TRBV7-8	TRBJ1-3	-	CASSLGGPGNTIYF	TGTGCCAGCAGCTTAGGAGGGCCCGGAAACACCATATATTTT
-	TRBV28	TRBJ1-2	-	CATLENVRLYGYTF	TGTGCCACCTTGGAGAACGTCAGACTCTATGGCTACACCTTC
-	TRBV19	TRBJ2-3	TRBD1	CASSKGQGRTDTQYF	TGTGCCAGTAGTAAGGGACAGGGGCGCACAGATACGCAGTATTTT
-	TRBV19	TRBJ2-6	TRBD1	CASTPRQGAGANVLTF	TGTGCCAGTACTCCCCGACAGGGAGCGGGGGCCAACGTCCTGACTTTC
-	TRBV9	TRBJ1-2	-	CASSVQAVNGYTF	TGTGCCAGCAGCGTACAGGCAGTGAATGGCTACACCTTC
-	TRBV5-8	TRBJ2-1	-	CASSLSRWSAVSEQFF	TGTGCCAGCAGCTTGAGTAGGTGGTCGGCGGTAAGTGAGCAGTTCTTC
few	TRBV2	TRBJ2-7	TRBD1	CASSPDRGKGYEQYF	TGTGCCAGCAGCCCCGACAGGGGAAAGGGCTACGAGCAGTACTTC
-	TRBV6-1	TRBJ1-1	-	CASSARENTEAFF	TGTGCCAGCAGTGCCCGAGAGAACACTGAAGCTTTCTTT